Below, 19 T cell receptor beta chains from the same sample are listed, as sequenced in a study of T cells in Graves' hyperthyroidism and ophthalmopathy (dated by TCRdb to the late 2010s). Library preparation employed multiplex PCR. Sequencing used an Illumina HiSeq 2000. The TCR beta CDR3 regions were amplified from the RNA transcripts. A first-round RT-PCR of the TCR CDR3 used the HTBI primer set with the Qiagen OneStep RT-PCR kit. The public sequencing data were trimmed at Q25 with fastp and processed into clonotypes with MiXCR by TCRdb, which kept only in-frame beta chains. Each CDR3 protein appears once, grouped with its most common genes and DNA. The sample data list 300,000 to 450,000 distinct CDR3 sequences, and 15% to 17% of these were observed just once. About a quarter of the sample is taken by the ten largest. Sequencing input: blood. These receptor sequences come from a woman between 18 and 29 years old with Graves' hyperthyroidism that later progressed to Graves' ophthalmopathy.

The V call is TRBV7-3, the J call TRBJ2-1, with D perhaps TRBD1 (6 bases). Trimming removed 3 bases at V and 2 bases at J, with 11 bases between. The CDR3 spans 15 residues. Germline V gene data show CDR1 as SGHTA and CDR2 as FQGTGA. Written as DNA, the CDR3 is TGTGCCAGCAGCTTCGACAGGTTAACCTACAATGAGCAGTTCTTC. This encodes CASSFDRLTYNEQFF.

This clonotype was detected only a few times. V is TRBV5-1 and J is TRBJ2-2; D is unclear. The CDR3 has 15 amino acids. The germline V and J ends were trimmed by 0 bases and 2 bases, with 8 bases remaining between them. The germline CDR1 and CDR2 sequences are SGHRS and YFSETQ. For the CDR3, the DNA is TGCGCCAGCAGCTTGGTCCAGGCAAACACCGGGGAGCTGTTTTTT. It codes for CASSLVQANTGELFF.

This clonotype occurred a few times. V and J are TRBV30 and TRBJ2-2; D is unclear. Germline CDR1 GTSNPN, CDR2 SVGIG (reference sequence). With 5 bases removed from V and 6 bases from J, the gap between germline ends came to 10 bases. The CDR3 is made up of 12 amino acids. CDR3 DNA sequence: TGTGCCTGGGCTAGAGATCCCGGGGAGCTGTTTTTT. Translating gives CAWARDPGELFF.

In regard to this clonotype: At one boundary the junction diverges from the germline segment, which might be a read error. The chain has TRBV7-2 and TRBJ1-2; 9 positions agree with TRBD1. This CDR3 has 15 amino acids. Germline V CDR1 and CDR2: SGHTA, FQGNSA. The CDR3 DNA reads TGTGCCAGCAGGAGAGGGGACAGGGCTTATGGTGGCTCCACCTTC. Its protein product is CASRRGDRAYGGSTF.

This clonotype was detected many times. This chain joins TRBV29-1 and TRBJ1-4; D call uncertain. The CDR3 extends over 13 amino acids. Germline loops: CDR1 SQVTM, CDR2 ANQGSEA. V lost 8 bases and J lost 7, with 17 bases in between. The CDR3 nucleotides are TGCAGCTCCGCTAGTGGTCGAGGTGAAAAACTGTTTTTT. Amino acid sequence: CSSASGRGEKLFF. Filled out from reference TRBV29-1 and TRBJ1-4, the complete variable domain reads SAVISQKPSRDICQRGTSLTIQCQVDSQVTMMFWYRQQPGQSLTLIATANQGSEATYESGFVIDKFPISRPNLTFSTLTVSNMSPEDSSIYLCSSASGRGEKLFFGSGTQLSVL.

This clonotype was found many times. This chain links TRBV5-1 with TRBJ2-7; 9 nucleotides align to TRBD1. Trimming took 0 bases from V and 4 from J; bases not matched to a gene: 8. Per germline, CDR1 SGHRS and CDR2 YFSETQ. The CDR3 runs 16 residues. The DNA for the CDR3 is TGCGCCAGCAGCTTGGCAAAAGGGACAGGGTCGTACGAGCAGTACTTC. This translates into CASSLAKGTGSYEQYF.

The chain is built from TRBV20-1 and TRBJ2-3, with 7 bases matching TRBD2. CDR1 is DFQATT and CDR2 is SNEGSKA in the germline V gene (reference sequence). The ends lost 2 bases at V and 2 bases at J; junction bases unmatched: 10. This CDR3 is built from 16 residues. The DNA of the CDR3 is TGCAGTGCTAGACCGACTAGCCTTCCCACCACAGATACGCAGTATTTT. It specifies CSARPTSLPTTDTQYF.

The chain couples TRBV5-1 to TRBJ2-7; D may match TRBD1 or TRBD2 (5 bases each). Per germline, CDR1 SGHRS and CDR2 YFSETQ. V dropped 1 base and J dropped 2 bases, with 13 bases sitting between them. This CDR3 has 15 residues. CDR3: CASSLLRDGTYEQYF. The DNA of the CDR3 is TGCGCCAGCAGCTTGCTGAGGGACGGGACCTACGAGCAGTACTTC. The variable domain in full, completed from reference TRBV5-1 and TRBJ2-7, reads KAGVTQTPRYLIKTRGQQVTLSCSPISGHRSVSWYQQTPGQGLQFLFEYFSETQRNKGNFPGRFSGRQFSNSRSEMNVSTLELGDSALYLCASSLLRDGTYEQYFGPGTRLTVT.

This clonotype showed up many times. This chain uses TRBV28 with TRBJ1-4, with D perhaps TRBD1 (5 bases). The germline V and J ends were trimmed by 6 bases and 6 bases, with 14 bases remaining between them. The CDR3 is 14 residues long. Germline CDR1 reads MDHEN; CDR2 reads SYDVKM. CDR3 sequence: CASSPGGLDEKLFF. The CDR3 DNA is TGTGCCAGCAGCCCCGGGGGGTTGGATGAAAAACTGTTTTTT.

This chain connects TRBV29-1 to TRBJ2-7; the D gene is possibly TRBD1 (6 bases). V dropped 1 base and J dropped 2 bases, with 12 bases sitting between them. CDR1 SQVTM and CDR2 ANQGSEA come from the germline V gene. The CDR3 loop spans 14 amino acids. The CDR3 nucleotides read TGCAGCGTTGAAGGACAGGAGCCTCCCTACGAGCAGTACTTC. Translating it yields CSVEGQEPPYEQYF.

This clonotype appeared many times. The chain combines TRBV3-1 with TRBJ1-2; the D is unclear. Between the trimmed V and J ends, which lost 0 bases and 4 bases, there was a span of 9 bases. CDR1 is LGHDT, CDR2 YNNKEL, per germline (reference sequence). This CDR3 region has 14 residues. The chain's CDR3 is CASSQDGRSYGYTF. The CDR3 DNA is TGTGCCAGCAGCCAAGACGGAAGGAGCTATGGCTACACCTTC.

The V call is TRBV7-9, the J call TRBJ2-7, with 8 positions matching TRBD1. V dropped 5 bases and J dropped 0; count of bases not matched to a gene: 9. Germline V gene data show CDR1 as SEHNR and CDR2 as FQNEAQ (reference sequence). The CDR3 is 16 residues long. CDR3 amino acids: CASSVSPGQVSYEQYF. As DNA, the CDR3 is TGTGCCAGCAGCGTCTCGCCGGGACAGGTCTCCTACGAGCAGTACTTC.

This clonotype was seen repeatedly, ten times or more. This rearrangement joins TRBV18 to TRBJ1-4; 7 bases are shared with TRBD1. The ends lost 5 bases at V and 2 bases at J; junction bases unmatched: 5. The CDR3 sequence is 15 residues long. Germline V gene data show CDR1 as KGHSH and CDR2 as LQKENI. The CDR3 nucleotides are TGTGCCAGCTCATCTCGGACAGGCACTAATGAAAAACTGTTTTTT. Amino acids: CASSSRTGTNEKLFF.

This clonotype occurred many times. The rearrangement links TRBV9 to TRBJ2-7, with 10 bases identical to TRBD2. Germline-derived CDR1 and CDR2 are SGDLS and YYNGEE. V shed 0 bases, J shed 2 bases, and the junction held 5 bases outside the gene matches. This CDR3 is built from 16 residues. This CDR3 is CASSVGPSGGPYEQYF. CDR3 DNA: TGTGCCAGCAGCGTAGGTCCTAGCGGGGGCCCCTACGAGCAGTACTTC.

This clonotype was recorded at least ten times. The chain couples TRBV9 to TRBJ2-1; 16 bases fit TRBD2. The CDR3 has 18 residues. The germline CDR1 and CDR2 sequences are SGDLS and YYNGEE. With 4 bases clipped from V and 5 bases from J, the junction kept 9 bases outside the gene matches. This chain's CDR3 is CASSRGTSGRAGNNEQFF. The CDR3 DNA follows: TGTGCCAGCAGCCGCGGGACTAGCGGGAGGGCCGGTAACAATGAGCAGTTCTTC.

This clonotype was seen many times. The rearrangement links TRBV20-1 to TRBJ2-7; D possibly corresponds to TRBD1 (5 bases). Germline CDR1 is DFQATT and CDR2 is SNEGSKA (reference sequence). There are 13 residues in the CDR3. V gave up 0 bases and J gave up 7 bases, with 13 bases separating them. CDR3: CSARDQGEDEQYF. In DNA form, the CDR3 reads TGCAGTGCTAGAGATCAGGGCGAAGATGAGCAGTACTTC.

This clonotype was counted a few times. The chain recombines TRBV5-1 with TRBJ2-2; weak D call: TRBD1 (6 bases). Per germline, CDR1 SGHRS and CDR2 YFSETQ. V shed 6 bases and J shed 1 base, with 13 bases lying between them. The CDR3 runs to 15 residues. The CDR3 DNA sequence: TGCGCCAGCAAACGGGGACACGGGAACACCGGGGAGCTGTTTTTT. Protein: CASKRGHGNTGELFF.

The genes are TRBV4-3 and TRBJ2-3; weak D call: TRBD2 (5 bases). This CDR3 region has 17 residues. V was clipped by 1 base and J by 1 base, with 15 bases between them. The germline gives CDR1 LGHNA, CDR2 YSLEER. The CDR3 is CASSQVDCERCTDTQYF. The CDR3, as DNA: TGCGCCAGCAGCCAAGTCGACTGCGAGCGGTGCACAGATACGCAGTATTTT.

This clonotype was seen at least ten times. The chain is built from TRBV28 and TRBJ1-6; no clear D gene. Trimming pared 8 bases from V and 9 bases from J, leaving 14 bases between. Germline loops: CDR1 MDHEN, CDR2 SYDVKM. The CDR3 is made up of 13 amino acids. The CDR3 sequence is CASWAGVSSPLHF. The CDR3 DNA sequence: TGTGCCAGCTGGGCCGGGGTTAGTTCACCCCTCCACTTT.